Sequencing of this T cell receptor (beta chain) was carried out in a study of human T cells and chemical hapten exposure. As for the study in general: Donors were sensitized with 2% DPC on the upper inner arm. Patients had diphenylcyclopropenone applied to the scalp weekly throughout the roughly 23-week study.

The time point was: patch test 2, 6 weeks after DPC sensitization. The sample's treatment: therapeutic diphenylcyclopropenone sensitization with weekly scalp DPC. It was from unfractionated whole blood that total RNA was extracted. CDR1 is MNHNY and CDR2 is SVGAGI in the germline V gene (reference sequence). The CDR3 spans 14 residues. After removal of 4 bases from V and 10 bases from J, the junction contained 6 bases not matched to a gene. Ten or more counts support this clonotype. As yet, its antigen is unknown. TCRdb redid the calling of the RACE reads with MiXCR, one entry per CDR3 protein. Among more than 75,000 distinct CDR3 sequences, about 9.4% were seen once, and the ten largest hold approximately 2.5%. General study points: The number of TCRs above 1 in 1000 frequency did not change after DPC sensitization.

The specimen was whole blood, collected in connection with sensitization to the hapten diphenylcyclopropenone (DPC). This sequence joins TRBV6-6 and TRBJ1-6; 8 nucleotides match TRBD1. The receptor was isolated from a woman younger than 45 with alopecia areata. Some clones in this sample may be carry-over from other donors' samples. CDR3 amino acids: CASSSDRVGSPLHF. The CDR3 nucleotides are TGTGCCAGCAGTTCGGACAGGGTAGGATCACCCCTCCACTTT.